The 9 T cell receptor beta chains below were found in one sample sequenced in a study of beta chain features in type 1 diabetes. All of the isolated RNA was reverse transcribed, so expressed TCRB transcripts were sequenced. The repertoire was sequenced with immunoSEQ multiplex PCR; TCRdb's copy has only in-frame clones and lacks some. Found here are tens of thousands of clones, about 60% of them singletons; the top ten hold 2% to 2.5%. The material sequenced was Tregs from blood. The receptors stem from a woman between 18 and 29 years old in good health.

CDR3 amino acids: CASREAGDTQYF. The CDR3 DNA reads as TGTGCCAGCAGGGAGGCGGGAGATACGCAGTATTTT. This chain joins TRBV6-1 and TRBJ2-3; the D gene is possibly TRBD2 (5 bases). The CDR3 covers 12 residues. Germline V gene sequence: CDR1 MNHNS, CDR2 SASEGT. V lost 6 bases and J lost 5, with 9 bases in between.

A word on this clone: This same CDR3 is encoded by further DNA sequences in the sample. This chain uses TRBV5-1 with TRBJ2-3; D ambiguous. V lost 0 bases and J 3 bases, leaving 5 bases between the germline ends. The CDR3 totals 13 residues. The germline CDR1 and CDR2 sequences are SGHRS and YFSETQ. CDR3 in amino acids: CASSLAGTDTQYF. As DNA, the CDR3 is TGCGCCAGCAGCTTGGCCGGGACAGATACGCAGTATTTT.

The sample holds one count of this clone. This rearrangement joins TRBV5-1 to TRBJ2-5, with TRBD2 matching over 9 bases. Germline values: CDR1 SGHRS, CDR2 YFSETQ. The V segment lost 4 bases and the J segment 1 base; nucleotides outside the gene matches: 5. The CDR3 runs 15 residues. The CDR3 coding sequence is TGCGCCAGCAGCGTCATAGCGGGGGCCCAAGAGACCCAGTACTTC. It translates to CASSVIAGAQETQYF.

The rearrangement links TRBV5-1 to TRBJ1-1; D perhaps matches TRBD1 (6 bases). This CDR3 spans 15 amino acids. V dropped 0 bases and J dropped 2 bases, with 11 bases sitting between them. Germline values: CDR1 SGHRS, CDR2 YFSETQ. CDR3 in amino acids: CASSLARGGNTEAFF. For the CDR3, the DNA is TGCGCCAGCAGCTTGGCGAGGGGGGGAAACACTGAAGCTTTCTTT.

The chain is built from TRBV7-2 and TRBJ2-1; D call uncertain. Trimming took off 5 bases at V and 9 bases at J, with 20 bases between the two ends. The V gene's germline CDR1 is SGHTA and CDR2 FQGNSA. The length of the CDR3 is 15 residues. The CDR3 bases are TGTGCCAGCAGCCTCAAAAACTACGCCTCGGGTGAGCAGTTCTTC. Translation gives CASSLKNYASGEQFF.

This rearrangement joins TRBV5-1 to TRBJ2-5; a weak D match, TRBD2 (6 bases). This CDR3 is built from 13 residues. Germline-derived CDR1 and CDR2 are SGHRS and YFSETQ. Trimming left V 4 bases short and J 2 bases short, with 9 bases between. The CDR3, as DNA: TGCGCCAGCAGCCGGACTATACAAGAGACCCAGTACTTC. Its protein is CASSRTIQETQYF.

As concerns this clone: The same CDR3 also results from other DNA sequences found in this sample. CDR3 coding DNA: TGTGCCAGCAGCTCTACAGGGGACCAAGAGACCCAGTACTTC. Residues: CASSSTGDQETQYF. This rearrangement joins TRBV5-4 to TRBJ2-5; 7 nucleotides agree with TRBD1. Losses at the gene ends were 3 bases for V and 0 bases for J; bases not matched to a gene: 2. CDR3 size: 14 residues. Germline V gene data show CDR1 as SGHNT and CDR2 as YYREEE (reference sequence).

This rearrangement joins TRBV5-1 to TRBJ1-1; D is unclear. CDR1 is SGHRS, CDR2 YFSETQ, per germline. Trimming removed 1 base at V and 3 bases at J, with 4 bases between. CDR3 length: 12 residues. The CDR3 DNA reads as TGCGCCAGCAGCTTGCGGGACACTGAAGCTTTCTTT. This encodes CASSLRDTEAFF.

The J gene is TRBJ2-3, the V gene TRBV4-3; TRBD1 matches 9 bases. Per germline, CDR1 LGHNA and CDR2 YSLEER. CDR3 length: 16 amino acids. After removal of 4 bases from V and 7 bases from J, the junction contained 12 bases not matched to a gene. The CDR3 loop reads CASSLSPTGGLYTQYF. CDR3 DNA: TGCGCCAGCAGCCTAAGCCCGACAGGGGGGTTGTATACGCAGTATTTT.